These T cell receptor beta chains were read from a single sample in a study of response to subunit inactivated influenza vaccine. TCRdb re-called the RT-PCR reads with MiXCR, one entry per CDR3 protein. The sample shows 530,000 or so distinct CDR3 sequences, roughly 10% of them seen only once. The sample was PBMCs from blood, taken on the day of vaccination. Receptors originate from a man aged 45-60 years who received an inactivated influenza vaccine. The CDR3 runs from the conserved cysteine through the conserved F or W. The D gene is left open where the match is weak. A clone size is listed for some rows: how often the clone was seen (once, few, many), or a class if it is expanded.

- TRBJ2-6 11 many TRBV12-3/TRBV12-4 TGTGCCAGCAGTACGGGGAGCGTCCTGACTTTC CASSTGSVLTF
- TRBJ2-5 14 few TRBV7-2 TGTGCCAGCAGCTTCCATGGGAGTCGAGAGACCCAGTACTTC CASSFHGSRETQYF
- TRBJ2-1 14 many TRBV5-1 TGCGCCAGCAGCCGGACGGAAAACTACAATGAGCAGTTCTTC CASSRTENYNEQFF
- TRBJ2-1 12 many TRBV3-1 TGTGCCAGCAGCCCCCCCTCTAATGAGCAGTTCTTC CASSPPSNEQFF
- TRBJ2-5 14 many TRBV12-3/TRBV12-4 TGTGCCAGCAGTTTAGCGGGAGGATCAGAGACCCAGTACTTC CASSLAGGSETQYF
TRBD1 TRBJ2-1 14 - TRBV7-9 TGTGCCAGCAGCTTTTCAGGGGGCCGTAATGAGCAGTTCTTC CASSFSGGRNEQFF
TRBD2 TRBJ2-7 13 - TRBV20-1 TGCAGTGCTAGATGGCTAGCGGGAAGGGAGCAGTACTTC CSARWLAGREQYF
- TRBJ2-7 10 few TRBV20-1 TGCAGTGCCAACGACTACGAGCAGTACTTC CSANDYEQYF
TRBD1 TRBJ2-1 15 - TRBV6-2/TRBV6-3 TGTGCCAGCAACCCACCGGGACAGCCTTACAATGAGCAGTTCTTC CASNPPGQPYNEQFF
- TRBJ1-1 16 few TRBV30 TGTGCCTGGAGCCGCCTATCAGGGGTAATGAACACTGAAGCTTTCTTT CAWSRLSGVMNTEAFF
- TRBJ1-1 15 few TRBV14 TGTGCCAGCAGCCCCGGGGGGGGGCTGCGCACTGAAGCTTTCTTT CASSPGGGLRTEAFF
- TRBJ2-2 13 few TRBV5-1 TGCGCCAGCAGCACGACAGAGACCGGGGAGCTGTTTTTT CASSTTETGELFF
- TRBJ1-4 13 - TRBV4-3 TGCGCCAGCAGCGACTCCCGGGGGGAAAAACTGTTTTTT CASSDSRGEKLFF
- TRBJ2-7 16 few TRBV7-9 TGTGCCAGCAGCTTAGACCTCTATGGGGGAGGATACGAGCAGTACTTC CASSLDLYGGGYEQYF
- TRBJ2-6 20 many TRBV6-2/TRBV6-3 TGTGCCAGCAGTTACTCGAGGGACAGACTAGGATCGCGTGGGGCCAACGTCCTGACTTTC CASSYSRDRLGSRGANVLTF
- TRBJ2-1 17 many TRBV5-1 TGCGCCAGCAGCTTGGGACTACTAGCGGGGACAGGGAACGAGCAGTTCTTC CASSLGLLAGTGNEQFF
- TRBJ2-7 15 few TRBV28 TGTGCCAGCAGTTCCCCAAGACCCAGAGGTGTCGAGCAGTACTTC CASSSPRPRGVEQYF
- TRBJ2-7 15 - TRBV7-9 TGTGCCAGCAGCTTATTAGGGGGGGGTACCTACGAGCAGTACTTC CASSLLGGGTYEQYF
- TRBJ2-2 16 - TRBV3-1 TGTGCCAGCAGCCAAGGGTGGACGGTGAACGCCGGGGAGCTGTTTTTT CASSQGWTVNAGELFF
- TRBJ2-7 13 - TRBV5-1 TGCGCCAGCCACCGGGACAACTCCTACGAGCAGTACTTC CASHRDNSYEQYF
- TRBJ2-1 12 - TRBV2 TGTGCCAGCATCGGCTATGGGAGTTTGCAGTTCTTC CASIGYGSLQFF
- TRBJ2-3 13 few TRBV12-3/TRBV12-4 TGTGCCAGCTTCCGGGACCTCACAGATACGCAGTATTTT CASFRDLTDTQYF
- TRBJ2-2 16 few TRBV7-9 TGTGCCAGCAGGCCTTTTCAGGGTGCGAACACCGGGGAGCTGTTTTTT CASRPFQGANTGELFF
TRBD1 TRBJ2-5 15 many TRBV4-2 TGTGCCAGCAGCCAAGAGGGGACAGATCAAGAGACCCAGTACTTC CASSQEGTDQETQYF
- TRBJ2-7 12 - TRBV5-1 TGCGCCAGCAGCCACTATGGGTACGAGCAGTACTTC CASSHYGYEQYF
TRBD2 TRBJ2-4 19 many TRBV7-2 TGTGCCAGCAGCTTAGCAGAAGGTAGCGGGACTTCTTCCAAAAACATTCAGTACTTC CASSLAEGSGTSSKNIQYF
TRBD2 TRBJ2-3 15 - TRBV15 TGTGCCACCAGCACCCTGACTAGCAGCACAGATACGCAGTATTTT CATSTLTSSTDTQYF
TRBD2 TRBJ2-5 16 few TRBV27 TGTGCCAGCAGCAAAGGGACTAGCGGGGATTGGGAGACCCAGTACTTC CASSKGTSGDWETQYF
- TRBJ2-2 16 few TRBV4-2 TGTGCCAGCAGCAAGGGATCCGGGGATAGCACCGGGGAGCTGTTTTTT CASSKGSGDSTGELFF